The 30 T cell receptor beta chains given below trace back to one sample, sequenced in a study of CD8+ T cells in alopecia areata. Scientists pooled cutaneous lymph node cells and sorted them on CD4, CD8alpha, NKG2D, NKG2ACE and other markers. Extraction of RNA preceded its reverse transcription into cDNA, which served as the sequencing template. Only in-frame clones appear in the TCRdb table, and some are missing; sequencing was by immunoSEQ multiplex PCR. In total the sample includes around 290,000 clones, none of them seen once. Input material: CD4+ T cells sorted from a lymph node. These receptors originate from a C3H/HeJ mouse with alopecia areata. This strain has MHC haplotype H2-k.

This clone came up a few times. Gene names follow the mouse nomenclature. The CDR3 DNA, read in part, is TGTGCCAGCAGCCCTTGGTGGGGGAGCTATGCT. Amino acids: CASSPWWGSYA. The complete CDR3 reads CASSPWWGSYAEQFF. The V and J genes are TRBV19 and TRBJ2-1; TRBD2 is a possible D gene (6 bases). From the germline J gene comes the end of the CDR3, since the read stops 4 residues before it. The CDR3 spans 15 residues. CDR1 is FNHDT, CDR2 SITEND, per germline (reference sequence). With 5 bases removed from V and 3 bases from J, the gap between germline ends came to 15 bases.

In regard to this clone: Germline and genes: mouse. The sequenced CDR3 bases are TGTGCCAGCAGTGGGGACAGGGGTAACCAAGAC. As protein: CASSGDRGNQD. The whole CDR3 region reads CASSGDRGNQDTQYF. The chain joins TRBV13-1 to TRBJ2-5; TRBD1 matches 10 bases. The CDR3 end is not reached by the read, which stops 4 residues before it; the germline J gene fills it in. Germline CDR1 and CDR2: NSHNY and SYGAGN. V was pared by 3 bases and J by 0 bases, with 1 base of the junction left unmatched. The CDR3 has 15 residues.

A few counts support this clone. The gene symbols are mouse symbols. CDR3 DNA (partial): TGTGCCAGCAGCCAAGGCGTCACTAGTGCAGAA. It is translated as CASSQGVTSAE. The whole CDR3 protein is CASSQGVTSAETLYF. J is TRBJ2-3 and V is TRBV2; no reliable D call. The read ends 4 residues before the CDR3 terminus; that terminus is restored from the germline J gene. Germline-derived CDR1 and CDR2 are LGHNA and YSYQKL. The CDR3 spans 15 residues. Trimming took off 1 base at V and 0 bases at J, with 8 bases between the two ends.

This clone was seen a handful of times. Mouse gene names apply. The CDR3 end falls 4 residues outside the read, so it is completed with the germline J gene. The V and J genes are TRBV13-1 and TRBJ2-7; D is possibly TRBD1 (6 bases). From germline, CDR1 is NSHNY and CDR2 SYGAGN. The CDR3 runs to 12 residues. CDR3 residues: CASSGDTNEQYF. Incomplete CDR3 DNA: TGTGCCAGCAGTGGGGACACGAAT.

This clone has just a few counts. These gene names are mouse names. The read falls 4 residues short of the CDR3 end, and the missing part is taken from the germline J gene. The chain uses TRBV31 and TRBJ2-5, with 7 bases fitting TRBD1. The CDR3 loop spans 13 amino acids. V was clipped by 3 bases and J by 0 bases; unmatched bases: 0. Looked up from germline, CDR1 is GKSSPN and CDR2 is SITVG. CDR3 loop: CAWRGQNQDTQYF. CDR3 DNA (partial): TGTGCCTGGAGGGGACAGAACCAAGAC.

This clone occurred a few times. The genes and germline here are from mouse. The sequence runs out 4 residues before the end of the CDR3; the remainder is reconstructed from the germline J gene. The chain links TRBV13-1 to TRBJ2-2; TRBD1 matches 11 bases. From germline, CDR1 is NSHNY and CDR2 SYGAGN. J gave up 0 bases and V 4 bases, and 2 bases lay outside the gene matches. This CDR3 has 16 amino acids. CDR3 DNA (partial): TGTGCCAGCAGTACGGGACAGGGGGCAAACACCGGG. Protein: CASSTGQGANTG. The whole CDR3 protein reads CASSTGQGANTGQLYF.

This clone was observed a few times. Germline and genes here are mouse. The CDR3 goes on 4 residues after the read ends, and that part is filled in from the germline J gene. V gene TRBV13-1 combines with J gene TRBJ1-1; no clear D. The CDR3 is 12 amino acids. Germline lookup yields CDR1 NSHNY and CDR2 SYGAGN. The part of the CDR3 DNA that was read is TGTGCCAGCAGTGAGTTTAGGGCA. Its translation: CASSEFRA. The entire CDR3 sequence reads CASSEFRAEVFF.

This clone has only a few counts. Here the gene names and germline are mouse. The read comes to an end 4 residues before the CDR3 does, leaving the germline J gene to fill in the end. The chain joins TRBV1 to TRBJ2-5; 14 positions agree with TRBD2. The CDR3 covers 18 residues. In germline, CDR1 is NSQYPW, CDR2 LRSPGD (reference sequence). CDR3 region: CTCSASPGLGGRGDTQYF. The sequenced CDR3 bases are TGCACCTGCAGTGCGTCTCCGGGACTGGGGGGGCGCGGGGAC. Filled out from reference TRBV1 and TRBJ2-5, the complete variable domain reads VTLLEQNPRWRLVPRGQAVNLRCILKNSQYPWMSWYQQDLQKQLQWLFTLRSPGDKEVKSLPGADYLATRVTDTELRLQVANMSQGRTLYCTCSASPGLGGRGDTQYFGPGTRLLVL.

For this clone: Each gene name is a mouse one. The sequenced fragment ends 4 residues before the CDR3 boundary, so the rest is inferred from the germline J gene. At the DNA level, this CDR3 is encoded by other sequences in the same sample as well. The chain joins TRBV13-1 to TRBJ2-2, with TRBD2 matching over 8 bases. The junction had 0 bases not matched to a gene; V was cut back by 0 bases and J by 2 bases. Germline CDR1 is NSHNY and CDR2 is SYGAGN. The CDR3 has 15 amino acids. The CDR3 protein is CASSDAGGNTGQLYF. CDR3 DNA (partial): TGTGCCAGCAGTGATGCTGGGGGGAACACCGGG.

To note about this clone: Mouse names are used for the genes. The CDR3 is cut off 4 residues early in the read; its end comes from the germline J gene. The rearrangement joins TRBV13-1 to TRBJ2-4; D is uncertain. Germline lookup yields CDR1 NSHNY and CDR2 SYGAGN. CDR3 size: 12 residues. With 4 bases removed from V and 3 bases from J, the gap between germline ends came to 6 bases. This CDR3 reads CASSIQQNTLYF. The covered CDR3 bases are TGTGCCAGCAGTATACAACAAAAC.

The sample holds many counts of this clone. Gene names refer to mouse genes. The CDR3 end falls 4 residues outside the read, so it is completed with the germline J gene. Other nucleotide sequences from this sample produce the same CDR3. The chain has TRBV5 and TRBJ2-5; D is unresolved. V was pared by 1 base and J by 0 bases, with 5 bases between. CDR1 and CDR2 from the germline V gene are LGHNA and YNLKQL (reference sequence). CDR3 size: 14 residues. This CDR3 reads CASSQGVNQDTQYF. CDR3 DNA (partial): TGTGCCAGCAGCCAAGGGGTTAACCAAGAC.

Worth noting for this clone: Gene names denote mouse genes. The CDR3 end lies 4 residues beyond the end of the read and is filled in from the germline J gene. The chain couples TRBV19 to TRBJ1-2, with D possibly TRBD1 on 5 matching bases. Germline V gene lookup returns CDR1 FNHDT and CDR2 SITEND (reference sequence). V lost 4 bases, J lost 3 bases, and 10 bases lay in between. The CDR3 consists of 13 residues. CDR3 DNA, as far as it was read: TGTGCCAGCAGTTCGAAAGGGGACTCC. Encoded protein: CASSSKGDS. The entire CDR3 is CASSSKGDSDYTF.

This clone was counted a few times. Gene labels here are mouse ones. Read data end 4 residues before the CDR3 end; the end is taken from the germline J gene. The gene calls are TRBV17 and TRBJ2-4, with a weak D call TRBD1 (5 bases). Trimming removed 3 bases at V and 3 bases at J, with 13 bases between. The CDR3 contains 15 residues. Germline loops: CDR1 MNHDT, CDR2 YYDKIL. CDR3: CASSSRQGGQNTLYF. CDR3 DNA, as far as it was read: TGTGCTAGCAGTAGCCGGCAGGGTGGACAAAAC. Filled out from reference TRBV17 and TRBJ2-4, the complete variable domain reads DTTVKQNPRYKLARVGKPVNLICSQTMNHDTMYWYQKKPNQAPKLLLFYYDKILNREADTFEKFQSSRPNNSFCSLYIGSAGLEYSAMYLCASSSRQGGQNTLYFGAGTRLSVL.

This clone appeared many times. Gene and germline names: mouse. The observed sequence ends 4 residues before the CDR3 terminus, with the missing tail filled in from the germline J gene. Other DNA sequences in this sample translate to the same CDR3. This rearrangement joins TRBV13-1 to TRBJ1-2; 9 nucleotides match TRBD1. Germline trimming cut 5 bases from V and 2 bases from J; bases unmatched to any gene: 4. The germline CDR1 and CDR2 sequences are NSHNY and SYGAGN. The CDR3 sequence is 14 residues long. CDR3: CASSRDRANSDYTF. The DNA read from the CDR3 is TGTGCCAGCAGCAGGGACAGGGCGAACTCC.

This clone was counted a few times. The genes are named according to mouse. This CDR3 reads CASSDRGGNYNSPLYF. The DNA read from the CDR3 is TGTGCCAGCAGTGATCGGGGGGGAAACTATAATTCGCCC. The V gene is TRBV13-1, the J gene TRBJ1-6, with TRBD1 as a possible D gene (5 bases). The read is 3 residues too short to cover the CDR3 end, so that end is filled in from the germline J gene. TRBJ1-6 is filed as an ORF, its function uncertain. Trimming removed 1 base from V and 3 bases from J, with 11 bases in between. Germline CDR1 reads NSHNY; CDR2 reads SYGAGN. This CDR3 spans 16 amino acids.

A word on this clone: Genes here carry mouse names. The CDR3 region is CASSVDNSQNTLYF. The CDR3 bases that were read are TGTGCCAGCAGCGTCGACAACAGTCAAAAC. The chain recombines TRBV14 with TRBJ2-4; D not resolved. The read falls 4 residues short of the CDR3 end, and the missing part is taken from the germline J gene. The V gene's germline CDR1 is SGHDT and CDR2 FRDEAV. The V gene lost 5 bases and the J gene lost 0 bases, with 10 bases spanning the gap. The CDR3 covers 14 residues.

This clone was counted only a few times. The gene names given are mouse names. The sequence runs out 4 residues before the end of the CDR3; the remainder is reconstructed from the germline J gene. The rearrangement links TRBV5 to TRBJ2-2; D is uncertain. CDR3 length: 15 residues. V lost 0 bases to trimming and J lost 1 base, with 6 bases between them. Germline V gives CDR1 LGHNA, CDR2 YNLKQL (reference sequence). The CDR3 sequence is CASSQDKLNTGQLYF. CDR3 DNA, as far as it was read: TGTGCCAGCAGCCAAGACAAATTAAACACCGGG.

This clone was picked up a small number of times. The gene names given are mouse names. The observed sequence ends 4 residues before the CDR3 terminus, with the missing tail filled in from the germline J gene. The chain employs TRBV1 and TRBJ2-7, with TRBD2 matching over 11 bases. CDR3 size: 14 residues. V was clipped by 6 bases and J by 0 bases; unmatched bases: 1. Per the germline V gene, CDR1 is NSQYPW and CDR2 is LRSPGD (reference sequence). Partial CDR3 DNA: TGCACCTGCAGGACTGGGGGGGTCTCCTAT. Protein sequence: CTCRTGGVSY. The full CDR3 protein reads CTCRTGGVSYEQYF. Full variable domain (rest looked up from reference TRBV1 and TRBJ2-7): VTLLEQNPRWRLVPRGQAVNLRCILKNSQYPWMSWYQQDLQKQLQWLFTLRSPGDKEVKSLPGADYLATRVTDTELRLQVANMSQGRTLYCTCRTGGVSYEQYFGPGTRLTVL.

This clone came up a few times. Gene names and germline match the mouse. Coverage ceases 4 residues before the CDR3 finishes, and the germline J gene fills in the end. The rearrangement joins TRBV31 to TRBJ1-2, with D possibly matching TRBD1 (5 bases). The germline V and J ends were trimmed by 0 bases and 4 bases, with 9 bases remaining between them. CDR1 GKSSPN and CDR2 SITVG come from the germline V gene. This CDR3 has 13 amino acids. The sequenced CDR3 bases are TGTGCCTGGAGTCTGGGGGAGGGCTCC. Its translation: CAWSLGEGS. The whole CDR3 protein is CAWSLGEGSDYTF. The whole variable domain, remainder taken from reference TRBV31 and TRBJ1-2, is AQTIHQWPVAEIKAVGSPLSLGCTIKGKSSPNLYWYWQATGGTLQQLFYSITVGQVESVVQLNLSASRPKDDQFILSTEKLLLSHSGFYLCAWSLGEGSDYTFGSGTRLLVI.

This clone showed up many times. Gene names denote mouse genes. The read is 4 residues too short to cover the CDR3 end, so that end is filled in from the germline J gene. The same CDR3 also results from other DNA sequences found in this sample. V usage is TRBV5 and J usage is TRBJ2-1, with 10 bases identical to TRBD1. V was pared by 1 base and J by 3 bases, with 0 bases of the junction left unmatched. In germline, CDR1 is LGHNA, CDR2 YNLKQL (reference sequence). CDR3 length: 15 amino acids. The CDR3 DNA, read in part, is TGTGCCAGCAGCCAAGGGACAGGGGGCTATGCT. Residues: CASSQGTGGYA. The full CDR3 protein reads CASSQGTGGYAEQFF.

This clone appeared a few times. All gene names here are mouse names. The CDR3 end is not reached by the read, which stops 4 residues before it; the germline J gene fills it in. This chain uses TRBV13-2 with TRBJ1-1, with D unresolved. The CDR3 totals 14 residues. With 0 bases removed from V and 0 bases from J, the gap between germline ends came to 6 bases. The germline V gene has CDR1 NNHNN and CDR2 SYGAGS (reference sequence). CDR3 DNA (partial): TGTGCCAGCGGTGATGCGACAACAAACACA. Its protein product is CASGDATTNT. Given in full, the CDR3 is CASGDATTNTEVFF.

Details on this clone: All gene names here are mouse names. The DNA ends 4 residues before the CDR3 does, and the rest of the CDR3 is filled in from the germline J gene. The chain recombines TRBV5 with TRBJ2-5; 11 nucleotides match TRBD2. The ends lost 4 bases at V and 2 bases at J; junction bases unmatched: 5. The CDR3 runs to 16 residues. Per germline, CDR1 LGHNA and CDR2 YNLKQL (reference sequence). The DNA read from the CDR3 is TGTGCCAGCAGCCCCGGGACTGGGGGTGGCCAAGAC. Its translation is CASSPGTGGGQD. The full CDR3 reads CASSPGTGGGQDTQYF.

Turning to this clone: Germline and genes here are mouse. The read terminates 4 residues ahead of where the CDR3 ends, so the germline J gene completes it. Within the sample, other DNA sequences also encode this same CDR3. The gene calls are TRBV5 and TRBJ2-7; the match to TRBD2 covers 7 bases. CDR1 is LGHNA and CDR2 is YNLKQL in the germline V gene (reference sequence). This CDR3 comprises 13 residues. Incomplete CDR3 DNA: TGTGCCAGCAGCCCCCGACTGGGATAT. This gives the protein CASSPRLGY. The whole CDR3 is CASSPRLGYEQYF.

This clone occurred a few times. Germline and genes: mouse. The read comes to an end 4 residues before the CDR3 does, leaving the germline J gene to fill in the end. The chain recombines TRBV13-2 with TRBJ2-3; 7 positions match TRBD1. The CDR3 is made up of 16 amino acids. The germline V gene has CDR1 NNHNN and CDR2 SYGAGS (reference sequence). With 0 bases clipped from V and 0 bases from J, the junction kept 4 bases outside the gene matches. The sequenced CDR3 bases are TGTGCCAGCGGTGATGCTGGCAGGGGGAGTGCAGAA. Protein sequence: CASGDAGRGSAE. The complete CDR3 reads CASGDAGRGSAETLYF.

This clone occurred a few times. The gene symbols are mouse symbols. The read halts 4 residues ahead of the CDR3 end, with the missing end drawn from the germline J gene. Different DNA sequences within this sample yield the same CDR3. The chain is built from TRBV19 and TRBJ2-1, with 8 bases matching TRBD1. CDR3 length: 14 amino acids. With V trimmed by 2 bases and J by 3 bases, 1 base remained unmatched. Germline CDR1 FNHDT, CDR2 SITEND (reference sequence). The CDR3 here is CASSIQGAYAEQFF. The CDR3 bases that were read are TGTGCCAGCAGTATCCAGGGGGCCTATGCT.

With respect to this clone: The gene symbols are mouse symbols. The read falls 4 residues short of the CDR3 end, and the missing part is taken from the germline J gene. This chain connects TRBV19 to TRBJ2-3, with 10 bases that match TRBD2. The V and J ends lost 5 bases and 0 bases, in that order; junction bases with no gene match: 3. Looked up from germline, CDR1 is FNHDT and CDR2 is SITEND (reference sequence). The CDR3 totals 15 residues. The CDR3 DNA, read in part, is TGTGCCAGCAGGAGGGGACTGGGGAGTGCAGAA. This translates into CASRRGLGSAE. The whole CDR3 is CASRRGLGSAETLYF.

This clone was observed a handful of times. Gene and germline names: mouse. The covered CDR3 bases are TGTGCCTGGAGTCACGGACTGGGGGCCCAAGAC. Its translation: CAWSHGLGAQD. The complete CDR3 protein is CAWSHGLGAQDTQYF. The V gene is TRBV31, the J gene TRBJ2-5; 10 nucleotides line up with TRBD2. The read is 4 residues too short to cover the CDR3 end, so that end is filled in from the germline J gene. J was trimmed by 2 bases and V by 1 base; bases with no gene match: 3. This CDR3 spans 15 amino acids. CDR1 and CDR2 (germline): GKSSPN, SITVG.

There are many counts of this clone. Mouse germline and gene names are used. The read gets to within 4 residues of the CDR3 end, and the germline J gene fills in the rest. At the DNA level, this CDR3 is encoded by other sequences in the same sample as well. This chain links TRBV1 with TRBJ2-2, with a possible D match to TRBD2 (5 bases). The CDR3 length is 14 residues. Per the germline V gene, CDR1 is NSQYPW and CDR2 is LRSPGD (reference sequence). Trimming removed 0 bases from V and 6 bases from J, with 8 bases in between. The CDR3 reads CTCSADPGPGQLYF. The sequenced part of the CDR3 DNA is TGCACCTGCAGTGCAGATCCTGGGCCCGGG.

This clone was detected a few times. Gene names are the mouse ones. The sequence runs out 4 residues before the end of the CDR3; the remainder is reconstructed from the germline J gene. The chain links TRBV13-1 to TRBJ2-2; tentatively, D is TRBD1 (5 bases). CDR1 is NSHNY and CDR2 is SYGAGN in the germline V gene. This CDR3 region has 16 residues. V gave up 0 bases and J gave up 0 bases, with 9 bases separating them. CDR3 DNA, as far as it was read: TGTGCCAGCAGTGATGGCCGACAGACAAACACCGGG. The encoded protein is CASSDGRQTNTG. The CDR3 in full is CASSDGRQTNTGQLYF.

This clone was observed a few times. Mouse germline and gene names are used. Sequencing ends 4 residues short of the CDR3 end; the germline J gene provides the rest. This chain joins TRBV5 and TRBJ2-3; 11 bases match TRBD2. The V gene's germline CDR1 is LGHNA and CDR2 YNLKQL (reference sequence). The V gene end was trimmed by 4 bases and the J gene end by 4 bases; junction bases not matched to a gene: 4. CDR3 length: 15 amino acids. CDR3 bases read: TGTGCCAGCAGCCCACGGGACTGGGGGTCAGAA. Protein sequence: CASSPRDWGSE. The whole CDR3 protein reads CASSPRDWGSETLYF.